The 30 T cell receptor beta chains presented below share a single source sample, sequenced in a study of cytomegalovirus exposure and HLA in healthy donors. TCRdb keeps only in-frame clones here, not all; method: immunoSEQ multiplex PCR. The sample shows tens of thousands of clones, 85% to 95% of them seen only once. Sequences were obtained from PBMCs. These receptor sequences come from a man in his late teens or twenties in good health and CMV-seropositive.

This clone was seen only once. J is TRBJ1-2 and V is TRBV4-1; a weak D match, TRBD1 (5 bases). Germline CDR1 MGHRA, CDR2 YSYEKL. The CDR3 consists of 16 residues. V gave up 1 base and J gave up 2 bases, with 14 bases separating them. This chain's CDR3 is CASSQASQGINYGYTF. In nucleotides, the CDR3 is TGCGCCAGCAGCCAAGCAAGCCAGGGCATAAACTATGGCTACACCTTC.

The rearrangement uses TRBV6-1 and TRBJ2-7; no firm D call. The V gene's germline CDR1 is MNHNS and CDR2 SASEGT. The CDR3 has 11 amino acids. With 6 bases removed from V and 2 bases from J, the gap between germline ends came to 5 bases. CDR3 region: CASRGTYEQYF. The CDR3 region has the DNA TGTGCCAGCAGGGGCACCTACGAGCAGTACTTC.

The chain is built from TRBV10-3 and TRBJ2-3; D call uncertain. Trimming took 4 bases from V and 2 from J, leaving 7 bases between them. CDR3 length: 13 residues. Germline V gene data show CDR1 as ENHRY and CDR2 as SYGVKD. In DNA form, the CDR3 reads TGTGCCATCAGTGTCCCCATCACAGATACGCAGTATTTT. It is translated as CAISVPITDTQYF.

V and J are TRBV19 and TRBJ1-5, with 7 bases fitting TRBD1. This CDR3 region has 15 residues. The germline V gene has CDR1 LNHDA and CDR2 SQIVND (reference sequence). The junction had 12 bases not matched to a gene; V was cut back by 6 bases and J by 7 bases. CDR3 region: CASREQGERRQPQHF. DNA of the CDR3: TGTGCCAGTAGGGAGCAGGGGGAGAGGAGGCAGCCCCAGCATTTT.

V is TRBV6-6 and J is TRBJ1-5, with D maybe TRBD1 (5 bases). V lost 8 bases and J lost 6, with 17 bases in between. The germline gives CDR1 MNHNY, CDR2 SVGAGI (reference sequence). There are 14 residues in the CDR3. The CDR3: CASGAHSSGQPQHF. The CDR3 region has the DNA TGTGCCAGCGGGGCCCACAGTTCCGGTCAGCCCCAGCATTTT.

This CDR3 reads CASSGQGTGANVLTF. The CDR3 DNA follows: TGTGCCAGCAGCGGACAGGGAACTGGGGCCAACGTCCTGACTTTC. The chain uses TRBV6-1 and TRBJ2-6, with 8 bases that match TRBD1. This CDR3 is built from 15 residues. The ends lost 6 bases at V and 2 bases at J; junction bases unmatched: 3. Germline V gene lookup returns CDR1 MNHNS and CDR2 SASEGT.

This sequence joins TRBV27 and TRBJ2-7; 8 positions agree with TRBD2. The CDR3 is 13 amino acids. Per the germline V gene, CDR1 is MNHEY and CDR2 is SMNVEV (reference sequence). V shed 5 bases, J shed 2 bases, and the junction held 2 bases outside the gene matches. CDR3 sequence reads: CASSTGGTYEQYF. CDR3 coding DNA: TGTGCCAGCAGTACGGGAGGGACCTACGAGCAGTACTTC.

The rearrangement links TRBV4-2 to TRBJ1-4, with 10 bases identical to TRBD1. J lost 6 bases, V lost 1 base, and 2 bases had no gene match. The V gene's germline CDR1 is LGHNA and CDR2 YNFKEQ. This CDR3 has 15 amino acids. The CDR3, as DNA: TGTGCCAGCAGCCAAGGGGACAGGGGATATGAAAAACTGTTTTTT. Translating it yields CASSQGDRGYEKLFF.

J is TRBJ2-1 and V is TRBV27, with 7 nucleotides matching TRBD1. The germline V gene has CDR1 MNHEY and CDR2 SMNVEV (reference sequence). The CDR3 covers 14 residues. The V and J ends lost 5 bases and 8 bases, in that order; junction bases with no gene match: 9. CDR3 amino acids: CASSRDSGIDEQFF. In DNA, the CDR3 is TGTGCCAGCAGTAGGGACAGTGGCATCGATGAGCAGTTCTTC.

The chain employs TRBV2 and TRBJ2-7, with TRBD2 matching 8 bases. The V gene's germline CDR1 is SNHLY and CDR2 FYNNEI. The length of the CDR3 is 16 residues. The V gene end was trimmed by 6 bases and the J gene end by 2 bases; junction bases not matched to a gene: 12. CDR3 bases: TGTGCCAGCAGCGACGGGACTAGGCCCTTTACCTACGAGCAGTACTTC. Translated: CASSDGTRPFTYEQYF.

Points on this clone: Its ends do not fully match the called genes, so a read error is possible. The sample carries other DNA sequences with the same CDR3. The genes are TRBV2 and TRBJ1-3, with 9 bases that match TRBD1. Germline V CDR1 and CDR2: SNHLY, FYNNEI. The CDR3 spans 16 residues. The CDR3, as DNA: TGTGCCAGCAGTACCGACAGGGGGTACTCTGGAAATACCATATATTTT. Translating gives CASSTDRGYSGNTIYF.

The chain is built from TRBV25-1 and TRBJ1-5, with 8 positions matching TRBD1. The CDR3 loop spans 13 amino acids. J was trimmed by 7 bases and V by 6 bases; bases with no gene match: 5. In germline, CDR1 is MGHDK, CDR2 SYGVNS. Here the CDR3 DNA reads TGTGCCAGCAGCGGACAGGGAAGGCAGCCCCAGCATTTT. Translated, it gives CASSGQGRQPQHF.

The rearrangement joins TRBV7-8 to TRBJ1-3; 7 bases fit TRBD1. Germline V gives CDR1 SGHVS, CDR2 FQNEAQ. The trim removed 5 bases at V and 0 bases at J, leaving 7 bases unmatched. CDR3 size: 16 residues. The CDR3 region has the DNA TGTGCCAGCAGCCCAACTGGGACAGACTCTGGAAACACCATATATTTT. Protein: CASSPTGTDSGNTIYF.

This chain uses TRBV2 with TRBJ2-3, with no clear D. The CDR3 has 15 residues. The V end lost 0 bases, the J end lost 5 bases, and 12 bases lay between the germline ends. From germline, CDR1 is SNHLY and CDR2 FYNNEI. The CDR3 region is CASSEAWQTGDTQYF. For the CDR3, the DNA is TGTGCCAGCAGTGAAGCTTGGCAGACGGGAGATACGCAGTATTTT. Full variable domain (missing parts from reference TRBV2 and TRBJ2-3): EPEVTQTPSHQVTQMGQEVILRCVPISNHLYFYWYRQILGQKVEFLVSFYNNEISEKSEIFDDQFSVERPDGSNFTLKIRSTKLEDSAMYFCASSEAWQTGDTQYFGPGTRLTVL.

The rearrangement uses TRBV7-2 and TRBJ2-7; tentatively, D is TRBD1 (5 bases). Germline V gives CDR1 SGHTA, CDR2 FQGNSA. The germline V and J ends were trimmed by 5 bases and 3 bases, with 11 bases remaining between them. The CDR3 loop spans 13 amino acids. CDR3 protein: CASSLRQNYEQYF. For the CDR3, the DNA is TGTGCCAGCAGCCTCAGACAGAACTACGAGCAGTACTTC.

J is TRBJ1-3 and V is TRBV18; no clear D gene. Germline CDR1 and CDR2: KGHSH and LQKENI. The CDR3 runs 17 residues. Trimming shortened V by 4 bases and J by 0 bases, and 16 bases separated the two germline ends. The CDR3 nucleotides are TGTGCCAGCTCACAGACGGCGGGATCGAGCTCTGGAAACACCATATATTTT. This encodes CASSQTAGSSSGNTIYF.

Notes on this clone: At one of its ends the junction is not consistent with the germline gene, which may arise from a read error. This chain uses TRBV7-7 with TRBJ2-1, with TRBD1 identical over 8 bases. This CDR3 is 15 amino acids long. Germline-derived CDR1 and CDR2 are SSHAT and FNYEAQ (reference sequence). The CDR3: CASSSDRGVGNEQFF. CDR3 bases: TGTGCTAGCAGCTCCGACAGGGGTGTAGGCAATGAGCAGTTCTTC.

This clone showed up just a few times. The chain joins TRBV7-9 to TRBJ2-2, with 10 bases fitting TRBD2. The V gene's germline CDR1 is SEHNR and CDR2 FQNEAQ (reference sequence). After removal of 2 bases from V and 6 bases from J, the junction contained 0 bases not matched to a gene. This CDR3 has 14 amino acids. CDR3 region: CASSLLAGAGELFF. CDR3 DNA sequence: TGTGCCAGCAGCTTACTAGCGGGAGCCGGGGAGCTGTTTTTT.

The chain joins TRBV9 to TRBJ2-1; 12 bases are shared with TRBD2. The CDR3 extends over 16 amino acids. Trimming cost V 0 bases and J 3 bases; bases outside gene matches: 1. Germline CDR1 reads SGDLS; CDR2 reads YYNGEE. CDR3 nucleotides: TGTGCCAGCAGCGTAGGGACTAGCGGGATCTACAATGAGCAGTTCTTC. Translated, it gives CASSVGTSGIYNEQFF. The full variable domain, in which reference TRBV9 and TRBJ2-1 provide the parts outside the CDR3, is DSGVTQTPKHLITATGQRVTLRCSPRSGDLSVYWYQQSLDQGLQFLIQYYNGEERAKGNILERFSAQQFPDLHSELNLSSLELGDSALYFCASSVGTSGIYNEQFFGPGTRLTVL.

The chain carries TRBV5-1 and TRBJ1-1; possibly TRBD1 for D (6 bases). The CDR3 sequence is 15 residues long. V was trimmed by 4 bases and J by 0 bases, leaving 13 bases between them. Germline V lookup: CDR1 SGHRS, CDR2 YFSETQ. CDR3 sequence (DNA): TGCGCCAGCAGCCGACGGACAGTAATGAACACTGAAGCTTTCTTT. Protein sequence: CASSRRTVMNTEAFF.

The rearrangement joins TRBV11-2 to TRBJ2-6, with 9 bases lining up with TRBD1. V gave up 5 bases and J gave up 4 bases; unmatched junction bases: 6. The CDR3 consists of 16 residues. Germline CDR1 SGHAT, CDR2 FQNNGV. The CDR3 sequence is CASSPDRGRGANVLTF. The CDR3 DNA reads as TGTGCCAGCAGCCCAGACAGGGGGAGAGGGGCCAACGTCCTGACTTTC.

The J gene is TRBJ1-1, the V gene TRBV27; D is undetermined. V was trimmed by 5 bases and J by 7 bases, leaving 14 bases between them. This CDR3 comprises 13 residues. Germline CDR1 and CDR2: MNHEY and SMNVEV (reference sequence). The CDR3 reads CASSEGNGGEAFF. Written as DNA, the CDR3 is TGTGCCAGCAGTGAGGGCAATGGTGGTGAAGCTTTCTTT.

This chain connects TRBV5-4 to TRBJ2-5; 14 bases map to TRBD2. Trimming removed 4 bases from V and 3 bases from J; junction bases left unmatched: 5. The CDR3 is 16 amino acids. Germline V lookup: CDR1 SGHNT, CDR2 YYREEE (reference sequence). The CDR3: CASSAGGLAGEETQYF. CDR3 bases: TGTGCCAGCAGCGCTGGGGGACTAGCGGGAGAAGAGACCCAGTACTTC.

The chain uses TRBV29-1 and TRBJ2-6; perhaps TRBD2 as D (5 bases). Trimming took off 0 bases at V and 0 bases at J, with 9 bases between the two ends. The CDR3 spans 16 residues. The germline V gene encodes CDR1 SQVTM and CDR2 ANQGSEA. The CDR3 loop is CSVEDRGSSGANVLTF. The CDR3 DNA reads as TGCAGCGTTGAAGATCGGGGATCCTCTGGGGCCAACGTCCTGACTTTC.

The chain couples TRBV10-3 to TRBJ1-6, with D hard to call. CDR3 length: 16 residues. Germline CDR1 ENHRY, CDR2 SYGVKD. Trimming took 3 bases from V and 7 from J, leaving 16 bases between them. The CDR3 is CAISESRLTENSPLHF. In DNA form, the CDR3 reads TGTGCCATCAGTGAATCCAGGCTAACAGAAAATTCACCCCTCCACTTT.

The chain carries TRBV10-3 and TRBJ1-5, with a tentative D call TRBD1 (6 bases). With 10 bases removed from V and 7 bases from J, the gap between germline ends came to 17 bases. The CDR3 consists of 13 residues. Germline assignment: CDR1 ENHRY and CDR2 SYGVKD. CDR3 protein: CATQYRAGQPQHF. DNA of the CDR3: TGTGCCACACAATACAGGGCAGGGCAGCCCCAGCATTTT.

As for this clone: The junction differs from germline at one of its ends, possibly a read error. This sample also contains other DNA sequences that code for the same CDR3. This chain connects TRBV4-1 to TRBJ2-7; the match to TRBD1 covers 7 bases. Germline loops: CDR1 MGHRA, CDR2 YSYEKL. This CDR3 comprises 14 residues. The CDR3 reads CASSQEGTAFEQYF. The CDR3 DNA sequence: TGTGCCAGCAGCCAAGAAGGGACAGCCTTCGAGCAGTACTTC.

The rearrangement links TRBV25-1 to TRBJ2-3, with 7 bases that match TRBD2. V shed 6 bases and J 3 bases; nucleotides not matched to a gene: 0. This CDR3 is built from 12 residues. Germline V gene data show CDR1 as MGHDK and CDR2 as SYGVNS. The CDR3 is CASRGGTDTQYF. The CDR3 DNA follows: TGTGCCAGCAGGGGGGGGACAGATACGCAGTATTTT.

The V and J genes are TRBV6-4 and TRBJ2-3; D call uncertain. V lost 3 bases to trimming and J lost 0 bases, with 10 bases between them. Germline CDR1 and CDR2: MRHNA and SNTAGT. The CDR3 sequence is 15 residues long. CDR3 coding DNA: TGTGCCAGCAGTGAAAGCGCGGATAGCACAGATACGCAGTATTTT. Its translation is CASSESADSTDTQYF.

The V call is TRBV1, the J call TRBJ2-7; TRBD2, the D gene given by the table, was not confirmed from the DNA. TRBV1 is assigned pseudogene status. The CDR3 loop spans 17 amino acids. This chain's CDR3 is CTSSQDLPGGSSYEQYF. CDR3 coding DNA: TGCACCAGCAGCCAAGATCTTCCGGGGGGGAGCTCCTACGAGCAGTACTTC.